Following are 31 T cell receptor beta chains from one sample sequenced in a study of cytotoxic CD8 clonotypes in ibrutinib-treated CLL. Method: immunoSEQ multiplex PCR; TCRdb's copy keeps in-frame clones and lacks some. The table lists more than 200,000 clones, 60% to 75% of them singletons. The material sequenced was PBMCs, taken after 24 months of ibrutinib treatment. The receptors originated from a human donor with chronic lymphocytic leukemia.

The V call is TRBV4-2, the J call TRBJ2-1, with 7 nucleotides matching TRBD2. The J segment lost 9 bases and the V segment lost 1 base, leaving 3 bases of the junction unmatched. Germline V gene sequence: CDR1 LGHNA, CDR2 YNFKEQ. This CDR3 region has 13 residues. The CDR3 region has the DNA TGTGCCAGCAGCCAAGGACTAGCCCCTGAGCAGTTCTTC. As protein: CASSQGLAPEQFF.

This clone was detected a few times. The V and J genes are TRBV10-1 and TRBJ2-1; D might be TRBD2 (6 bases). Between the trimmed V and J ends, which lost 3 bases and 7 bases, there was a span of 7 bases. The length of the CDR3 is 12 residues. Germline CDR1 reads WNHNN; CDR2 reads SYGVQD (reference sequence). The CDR3 loop is CASSDAGNEQFF. The DNA of the CDR3 is TGCGCCAGCAGTGATGCGGGGAATGAGCAGTTCTTC.

The J gene is TRBJ2-2, the V gene TRBV18; 9 nucleotides agree with TRBD2. CDR3 length equals 16 residues. Germline-derived CDR1 and CDR2 are KGHSH and LQKENI. The V gene end was trimmed by 3 bases and the J gene end by 1 base; junction bases not matched to a gene: 3. The CDR3 reads CASSPLTSGNTGELFF. The CDR3 DNA reads TGTGCCAGCTCACCTTTGACTAGCGGGAACACCGGGGAGCTGTTTTTT.

This chain joins TRBV6-5 and TRBJ1-2; 11 nucleotides line up with TRBD1. This CDR3 is 14 amino acids long. The J segment lost 9 bases and the V segment lost 6 bases, leaving 9 bases of the junction unmatched. Germline CDR1 and CDR2: MNHEY and SVGAGI. Here the CDR3 reads CASRAGQGDYRYTF. The CDR3 region has the DNA TGTGCCAGCAGAGCGGGACAGGGGGATTATCGCTACACCTTC.

This chain links TRBV19 with TRBJ2-1; possible D gene TRBD1, 5 bases. Germline V lookup: CDR1 LNHDA, CDR2 SQIVND (reference sequence). The germline V and J ends were trimmed by 5 bases and 8 bases, with 16 bases remaining between them. The CDR3 runs to 14 residues. The CDR3 here is CASSPVQGSYEQFF. DNA for the CDR3: TGTGCCAGTAGTCCCGTGCAGGGTAGTTATGAGCAGTTCTTC.

This clone has only a few counts. The chain is built from TRBV28 and TRBJ2-1; the D gene is possibly TRBD2 (5 bases). The CDR3 totals 12 residues. V lost 7 bases, J lost 7 bases, and 11 bases lay in between. The germline V gene encodes CDR1 MDHEN and CDR2 SYDVKM. The CDR3 here is CASNPGLNEQFF. In nucleotides, the CDR3 is TGTGCCAGCAACCCCGGACTTAATGAGCAGTTCTTC.

The CDR3 DNA sequence: TGTGCCACTCTAGGACTAGCCTACAATGAGCAGTTCTTC. Its translation: CATLGLAYNEQFF. The chain is built from TRBV27 and TRBJ2-1, with 7 nucleotides matching TRBD2. Germline loops: CDR1 MNHEY, CDR2 SMNVEV (reference sequence). The CDR3 is 13 amino acids. Losses at the gene ends were 10 bases for V and 2 bases for J; bases not matched to a gene: 5.

The rearrangement uses TRBV28 and TRBJ1-4; possible D gene TRBD1, 5 bases. The V end lost 7 bases, the J end lost 8 bases, and 11 bases lay between the germline ends. This CDR3 spans 12 amino acids. Per the germline V gene, CDR1 is MDHEN and CDR2 is SYDVKM. CDR3 residues: CASNFRGEKLFF. CDR3 DNA sequence: TGTGCCAGCAATTTCCGGGGGGAAAAACTGTTTTTT. Together with reference TRBV28 and TRBJ1-4, the CDR3 gives the full variable domain: DVKVTQSSRYLVKRTGEKVFLECVQDMDHENMFWYRQDPGLGLRLIYFSYDVKMKEKGDIPEGYSVSREKKERFSLILESASTNQTSMYLCASNFRGEKLFFGSGTQLSVL.

This chain links TRBV5-1 with TRBJ2-7, with D possibly being TRBD2 (6 bases). Trimming removed 4 bases from V and 7 bases from J, with 21 bases in between. The CDR3 consists of 15 residues. The germline V gene encodes CDR1 SGHRS and CDR2 YFSETQ. The CDR3 region has the DNA TGCGCCAGCAGCCGCGGAGGGCGCGGACCTGAGGAGCAGTACTTC. Translation gives CASSRGGRGPEEQYF.

The chain has TRBV11-3 and TRBJ2-7, with 7 bases aligning to TRBD1. The CDR3 is made up of 16 amino acids. Germline V CDR1 and CDR2: SGHNT, YENEEA. J gave up 2 bases and V 4 bases, and 11 bases lay outside the gene matches. Here the CDR3 reads CASSSRTGARAYEQYF. The CDR3 DNA reads as TGTGCCAGCAGCTCGAGAACAGGGGCCAGAGCCTACGAGCAGTACTTC.

This chain connects TRBV11-3 to TRBJ2-1, with TRBD1 identical over 7 bases. Germline assignment: CDR1 SGHNT and CDR2 YENEEA. J lost 6 bases, V lost 5 bases, and 7 bases had no gene match. This CDR3 spans 14 amino acids. CDR3 region: CASSATTGFNEQFF. CDR3 bases: TGTGCCAGCAGCGCGACGACAGGGTTCAATGAGCAGTTCTTC.

This sequence joins TRBV6-5 and TRBJ2-7, with 9 positions matching TRBD2. The CDR3 sequence is 15 residues long. The J segment lost 2 bases and the V segment lost 6 bases, leaving 8 bases of the junction unmatched. Germline loops: CDR1 MNHEY, CDR2 SVGAGI. This CDR3 reads CASSPTSGTTYEQYF. CDR3 sequence (DNA): TGTGCCAGCAGCCCGACTAGCGGAACTACCTACGAGCAGTACTTC.

The J gene is TRBJ2-7, the V gene TRBV6-5; D may be TRBD2 (5 bases). Trimming pared 7 bases from V and 0 bases from J, leaving 13 bases between. The CDR3 loop spans 14 amino acids. The germline V gene encodes CDR1 MNHEY and CDR2 SVGAGI. CDR3 sequence (DNA): TGTGCCAGCAACGCGGGCGGACTCTCCTACGAGCAGTACTTC. It yields the protein CASNAGGLSYEQYF.

This clone turned up a few times. The chain uses TRBV7-9 and TRBJ1-2; D unclear. CDR1 and CDR2 from the germline V gene are SEHNR and FQNEAQ (reference sequence). The V and J ends lost 5 bases and 4 bases respectively, with 8 bases between them. This CDR3 spans 12 amino acids. CDR3 residues: CASSTEGYGYTF. CDR3 bases: TGTGCCAGCAGCACCGAGGGCTATGGCTACACCTTC.

CDR3 loop: CASSPRGPYNEQFF. DNA of the CDR3: TGTGCCAGCTCACCTCGAGGGCCCTACAATGAGCAGTTCTTC. The rearrangement joins TRBV18 to TRBJ2-1, with D perhaps TRBD2 (5 bases). This CDR3 spans 14 amino acids. The germline V gene has CDR1 KGHSH and CDR2 LQKENI. V lost 3 bases, J lost 2 bases, and 8 bases lay in between.

The V call is TRBV6-5, the J call TRBJ2-7, with TRBD1 as a possible D gene (6 bases). This CDR3 contains 14 residues. CDR1 and CDR2 from the germline V gene are MNHEY and SVGAGI. Deletions cut 2 bases from V and 1 base from J, with 9 bases between. CDR3 bases: TGTGCCAGCAGTTACGGGGACACGTCCTACGAGCAGTACTTC. Protein product: CASSYGDTSYEQYF.

This chain uses TRBV6-1 with TRBJ2-7; 8 nucleotides agree with TRBD1. The CDR3 loop spans 14 amino acids. From germline, CDR1 is MNHNS and CDR2 SASEGT. V shed 6 bases, J shed 2 bases, and the junction held 6 bases outside the gene matches. The CDR3 is CASRVTGAAYEQYF. For the CDR3, the DNA is TGTGCCAGCAGGGTGACAGGGGCAGCCTACGAGCAGTACTTC.

This clone has more than one count but fewer than ten. The V call is TRBV28, the J call TRBJ2-5; D possibly corresponds to TRBD1 (6 bases). The CDR3 has 15 amino acids. Per the germline V gene, CDR1 is MDHEN and CDR2 is SYDVKM. Trimming took off 5 bases at V and 2 bases at J, with 15 bases between the two ends. CDR3 bases: TGTGCCAGCAGTCCCCCGACAGGAAATCAAGAGACCCAGTACTTC. It is translated as CASSPPTGNQETQYF.

The chain joins TRBV5-1 to TRBJ2-7; D gene ambiguous. CDR3 length: 13 amino acids. V dropped 3 bases and J dropped 1 base, with 8 bases sitting between them. The germline CDR1 and CDR2 sequences are SGHRS and YFSETQ. The chain's CDR3 is CASSYGGSYEQYF. The CDR3 DNA follows: TGCGCCAGCAGCTATGGCGGATCCTACGAGCAGTACTTC.

The chain is built from TRBV28 and TRBJ2-7, with D possibly being TRBD1 or TRBD2 (5 bases each). Germline V gene sequence: CDR1 MDHEN, CDR2 SYDVKM. V gave up 3 bases and J gave up 6 bases, with 12 bases separating them. The length of the CDR3 is 13 residues. The CDR3 DNA reads as TGTGCCAGCAGTTTTATAAGGGGAGCCGAGCAGTACTTC. Amino acids: CASSFIRGAEQYF. Based on the CDR3 plus reference TRBV28 and TRBJ2-7, the full variable domain is DVKVTQSSRYLVKRTGEKVFLECVQDMDHENMFWYRQDPGLGLRLIYFSYDVKMKEKGDIPEGYSVSREKKERFSLILESASTNQTSMYLCASSFIRGAEQYFGPGTRLTVT.

CDR3 sequence: CSARDLYGYTF. In DNA form, the CDR3 reads TGCAGTGCTAGAGACCTCTATGGCTACACCTTC. The chain employs TRBV20-1 and TRBJ1-2; D remains ambiguous. CDR1 and CDR2 (germline): DFQATT, SNEGSKA (reference sequence). The germline V and J ends were trimmed by 0 bases and 4 bases, with 3 bases remaining between them. CDR3 length: 11 amino acids.

This chain joins TRBV4-3 and TRBJ1-4; the match to TRBD1 covers 9 bases. Trimming took 0 bases from V and 5 from J; bases not matched to a gene: 1. The CDR3 has 15 residues. Germline CDR1 and CDR2: LGHNA and YSLEER. The CDR3 protein is CASSQEGTGNEKLFF. Here the CDR3 DNA reads TGCGCCAGCAGCCAAGAAGGGACAGGGAATGAAAAACTGTTTTTT.

The rearrangement uses TRBV28 and TRBJ2-5; D ambiguous. CDR1 MDHEN and CDR2 SYDVKM come from the germline V gene. Trimming left V 5 bases short and J 0 bases short, with 10 bases between. The CDR3 contains 14 residues. CDR3 DNA sequence: TGTGCCAGCAGTCCCAACTTGAACCAAGAGACCCAGTACTTC. This codes for CASSPNLNQETQYF.

J is TRBJ2-2 and V is TRBV11-3; TRBD2 might be the D (6 bases). Trimming shortened V by 1 base and J by 4 bases, and 7 bases separated the two germline ends. Germline CDR1 reads SGHNT; CDR2 reads YENEEA. The length of the CDR3 is 14 residues. CDR3 in amino acids: CASSLGRGTGELFF. The CDR3 bases are TGTGCCAGCAGCTTAGGGAGGGGCACCGGGGAGCTGTTTTTT.

The rearrangement links TRBV28 to TRBJ1-5, with D maybe TRBD1 (5 bases). Per germline, CDR1 MDHEN and CDR2 SYDVKM. The V and J ends lost 7 bases and 4 bases respectively, with 20 bases between them. This CDR3 is built from 16 residues. The CDR3 nucleotides are TGTGCCAGCAATGTCCTAGGGCAGGGAGGAAATCAGCCCCAGCATTTT. Encoded protein: CASNVLGQGGNQPQHF.

This rearrangement joins TRBV9 to TRBJ1-5; a possible D gene is TRBD1 (6 bases). CDR1 is SGDLS, CDR2 YYNGEE, per germline. This CDR3 comprises 15 residues. V lost 3 bases and J 5 bases, leaving 15 bases between the germline ends. CDR3 sequence reads: CASSETDSTYQPQHF. Here the CDR3 DNA reads TGTGCCAGCAGCGAAACGGACAGTACGTATCAGCCCCAGCATTTT.

This clone was picked up a small number of times. This rearrangement joins TRBV6-1 to TRBJ2-7; D may be TRBD1 or TRBD2 (5 bases each). The CDR3 covers 14 residues. Per the germline V gene, CDR1 is MNHNS and CDR2 is SASEGT. The V end was cut by 5 bases, the J end by 2 bases, with 13 bases between. The chain's CDR3 is CASSIGDPTYEQYF. The DNA of the CDR3 is TGTGCCAGCAGTATCGGGGACCCCACCTACGAGCAGTACTTC.

The chain couples TRBV4-1 to TRBJ2-3; 10 bases fit TRBD2. The V gene's germline CDR1 is MGHRA and CDR2 YSYEKL. The length of the CDR3 is 16 residues. V was clipped by 3 bases and J by 1 base; unmatched bases: 4. CDR3: CASSHSLAGGTDTQYF. The CDR3 nucleotides are TGCGCCAGCAGCCATTCGCTAGCGGGAGGCACAGATACGCAGTATTTT.

This clone has more than one count but fewer than ten. This chain links TRBV11-2 with TRBJ2-1; tentative D call: TRBD1 (6 bases). Germline V lookup: CDR1 SGHAT, CDR2 FQNNGV. The length of the CDR3 is 15 residues. V gave up 5 bases and J gave up 4 bases, with 15 bases separating them. The DNA for the CDR3 is TGTGCCAGCAGCCACCCCGGGGACAAATACAATGAGCAGTTCTTC. This sequence encodes CASSHPGDKYNEQFF.

This chain links TRBV6-5 with TRBJ1-1, with D possibly matching TRBD1 (5 bases). CDR1 and CDR2 from the germline V gene are MNHEY and SVGAGI. The CDR3 consists of 14 residues. Between the trimmed V and J ends, which lost 2 bases and 1 base, there was a span of 8 bases. CDR3 sequence: CASSYVGGNTEAFF. The CDR3 bases are TGTGCCAGCAGTTACGTCGGGGGGAACACTGAAGCTTTCTTT.

This clone occurred a few times. The V call is TRBV27, the J call TRBJ2-7, with 7 bases identical to TRBD2. CDR3 length: 14 amino acids. Germline assignment: CDR1 MNHEY and CDR2 SMNVEV (reference sequence). Trimming took 7 bases from V and 3 from J; bases not matched to a gene: 9. The CDR3 nucleotides read TGTGCCAGCATGAGGACCCGGGGGGACTACGAGCAGTACTTC. Its translation is CASMRTRGDYEQYF.